This T cell receptor beta chain was sequenced during a study of blood T cell repertoires in COVID-19. Across the study: Sources were T cells, B-cell-depleted T cells, or PBMCs; the material itself was cDNA or gDNA.

Germline CDR1 and CDR2: KGHSH and LQKENI. The V and J ends lost 5 bases and 6 bases, in that order; junction bases with no gene match: 13. CDR3 length: 16 amino acids. Assay: immunoSEQ multiplex PCR; the TCRdb copy retains only in-frame clones and omits some. The sample includes 60,000 to 80,000 clones, roughly 80% of them seen just once. The material sequenced was peripheral blood. This chain connects TRBV18 to TRBJ2-3; 8 bases are a match to TRBD1. The receptor's source is a man between 45 and 60 years old with COVID-19, enrolled during active disease. The CDR3 DNA reads TGTGCCAGCTCATTGGGGACAGGAGGCCCCATTGATACGCAGTATTTT. It codes for CASSLGTGGPIDTQYF.